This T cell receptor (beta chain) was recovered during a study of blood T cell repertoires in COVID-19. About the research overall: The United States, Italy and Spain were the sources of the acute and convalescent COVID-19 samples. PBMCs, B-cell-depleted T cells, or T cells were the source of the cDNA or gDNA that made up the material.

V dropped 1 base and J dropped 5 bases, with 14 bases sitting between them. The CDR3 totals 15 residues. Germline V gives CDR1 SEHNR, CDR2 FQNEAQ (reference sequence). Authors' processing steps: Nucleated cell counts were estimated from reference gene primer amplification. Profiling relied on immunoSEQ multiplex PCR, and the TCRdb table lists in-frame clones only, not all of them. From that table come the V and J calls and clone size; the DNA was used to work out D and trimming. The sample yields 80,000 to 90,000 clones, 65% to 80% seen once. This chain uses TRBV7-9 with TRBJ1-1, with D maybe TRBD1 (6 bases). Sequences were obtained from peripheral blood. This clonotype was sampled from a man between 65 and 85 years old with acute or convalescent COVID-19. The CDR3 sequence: CASSLDPPGVTEAFF. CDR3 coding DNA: TGTGCCAGCAGCTTAGACCCCCCAGGGGTTACTGAAGCTTTCTTT.